Below, one TCR beta chain is given with its context. This clonotype was observed many times. Its antigen is currently not known. No much larger clone exists at a distance of one base, and base qualities are not known. Receptor amplification or capture employed RACE. Sequencing instrument: NextSeq 500. During library preparation, unique molecular identifiers were attached to individual cDNA molecules so that TCRs could be counted quantitatively and reproducibly. For every blood RNA sample, sequencing covered both the TCR alpha and TCR beta chains. Processing in the source paper ran as follows. A median of about 89,000 TCRs per sample was observed, with a range of about 20,000 to 750,000. V, J and CDR3 annotation of the TCR reads was carried out using the Decombinator software suite. Every sample was subsampled to the same number of TCRs (28,000) for the PS versus PT1 abundance plots. TCRs were defined as expanded if absent before sensitization and observed at least eight times at the 2-week time point. The public reads were reanalyzed by TCRdb: fastp trimming at Q25, MiXCR alignment, in-frame beta chains only. Each record represents a unique CDR3 protein, reported with the most common genes and DNA among its rows. TCRdb's processing, not the study's, gives the V and J calls here. Recorded for this sample are approximately 77,000 distinct CDR3 sequences; 14% of them occurred a single time. Clones ranked in the top ten supply roughly 4.9% of the sample.

These data belong to a study of human T cells and chemical hapten exposure (TCRdb year 2021). Broadly, across the study: For sensitization, 2% DPC in acetone was applied to a 2 cm by 2 cm area of upper inner arm skin. The libraries were sequenced as a pool, and the TCR yield per sample differed mostly because of small variations in library volumes within the pool. In alopecia patients, the study followed how the peripheral blood TCR repertoire changed in vivo over primary and secondary sensitization to diphenylcyclopropenone (DPC), a hapten. Patient blood was sampled pre-sensitization (week 0) and at 2, 6 and about 24 weeks after DPC sensitization. Patch testing on the upper back used Finn chambers containing 0.01% DPC, with scoring done after 6 days according to International Contact Dermatitis Research Group standards. For TCR sequencing, blood came from over 25 alopecia patients at anywhere from one to four time points (pre-sensitization, 2, 6 and 24 weeks). Weekly therapeutic DPC doses were additionally applied to the scalp of patients throughout the roughly 22-week study period. The patient cohort, mostly female, included alopecia areata with under or over 50% scalp involvement, alopecia totalis and alopecia universalis. Study-wide findings and limitations: The number of TCRs above 1 in 1000 frequency did not change with DPC sensitization; there was no evidence of global repertoire structure alterations. All patients had alopecia, a presumed autoimmune disease, so their immune response might differ from that of healthy individuals. The number of PT1 expanded TCRs positively correlated with patch test score, significant at thresholds 8, 16 and 32 but not 4. Repeated subsampling changed both the strength of the expansion versus patch-test correlation and the threshold at which the correlation became significant. Expanded TCRs formed significantly more large CDR3 similarity clusters than pre-sensitization or healthy control sets, consistent with antigen-driven responses.

The sample's time point, from its label and the paper: pre-sensitization, week 0. The treatment or condition label here, explained by the study, means: therapeutic diphenylcyclopropenone sensitization with weekly scalp DPC. At each patch-test visit, blood was drawn before the patch test was applied. To be eligible, patients had to be aged 18 to 70, diagnosed with alopecia and judged suitable for DPC therapy, while pregnant patients were excluded. Total RNA was isolated from unfractionated whole blood collected in Tempus Blood RNA tubes. Measured from the cysteine to the phenylalanine, the CDR3 is 15 residues long. The DNA shown is the 45-base CDR3, in frame from base 1. Reading the germline V gene (reference sequence) gives CDR1 DFQATT and CDR2 SNEGSKA. Trimmed from V: 5 bases; trimmed from J: 3 bases; junction bases lacking a gene match: 6.

This sequence was found in a woman in her fifties or sixties with alopecia areata. Some clones in this sample may be carry-over from other donors' samples. This chain joins TRBV20-1 to TRBJ1-4; 10 middle bases align to TRBD1. Sequences were derived from whole blood, sampled in connection with sensitization to the hapten diphenylcyclopropenone (DPC). The CDR3 in this case is CSAHRQGASNEKLFF. The bases are TGCAGTGCTCACCGACAGGGGGCTTCTAATGAAAAACTGTTTTTT.